The 8 T cell receptor beta chains listed next were all sequenced from one sample in a study of cytomegalovirus exposure and HLA in healthy donors. Vbeta (60) and Jbeta (13) primers were used in the PCR. The repertoire was sequenced with immunoSEQ multiplex PCR; TCRdb's copy has only in-frame clones and lacks some. The table includes some 140,000 clones, 75% to 85% detected once. The specimen was PBMCs. Every receptor here comes from a female donor in good health and CMV-seronegative.

This chain connects TRBV7-8 to TRBJ1-4; D possibly corresponds to TRBD1 (5 bases). Per germline, CDR1 SGHVS and CDR2 FQNEAQ. Trimming removed 2 bases from V and 4 bases from J, with 14 bases in between. The CDR3 loop spans 16 amino acids. The CDR3 region is CASSLWGGGYNEKLFF. The CDR3 DNA reads TGTGCCAGCAGCTTATGGGGGGGAGGATATAATGAAAAACTGTTTTTT.

The V and J genes are TRBV27 and TRBJ2-7; 7 bases map to TRBD1. The germline V gene encodes CDR1 MNHEY and CDR2 SMNVEV (reference sequence). There are 13 residues in the CDR3. Unmatched junction bases numbered 9, after V lost 5 bases and J lost 8 bases. The CDR3 here is CASSVRQGCKQYF. CDR3 nucleotide sequence: TGTGCCAGCAGTGTGAGACAGGGTTGCAAGCAGTACTTC.

V and J are TRBV6-6 and TRBJ2-5, with D possibly matching TRBD2 (5 bases). The CDR3 has 11 amino acids. Germline V gene data show CDR1 as MNHNY and CDR2 as SVGAGI (reference sequence). Between the trimmed V and J ends, which lost 5 bases and 7 bases, there was a span of 8 bases. The CDR3 loop is CASSEGGTQYF. The DNA of the CDR3 is TGTGCCAGCAGTGAGGGCGGGACCCAGTACTTC.

This rearrangement joins TRBV27 to TRBJ1-3, with TRBD1 as a possible D gene (5 bases). This CDR3 is 16 amino acids long. Per the germline V gene, CDR1 is MNHEY and CDR2 is SMNVEV (reference sequence). V lost 3 bases and J 0 bases, leaving 12 bases between the germline ends. CDR3 nucleotide sequence: TGTGCCAGCAGTTTCCCTCCAGGGAACTCTGGAAACACCATATATTTT. Translated: CASSFPPGNSGNTIYF.

The chain is built from TRBV6-1 and TRBJ2-5, with a weak D call TRBD2 (5 bases). CDR1 and CDR2 from the germline V gene are MNHNS and SASEGT. The ends were cut back, 8 bases at V and 3 bases at J, with 7 bases in the middle. The CDR3 runs to 11 residues. DNA of the CDR3: TGTGCCAGCTGGCGGGAAGAGACCCAGTACTTC. Amino acid sequence: CASWREETQYF.

The chain has TRBV6-1 and TRBJ1-5, with 8 bases identical to TRBD1. The trim removed 4 bases at V and 4 bases at J, leaving 3 bases unmatched. The CDR3 is 14 amino acids. CDR1 and CDR2 (germline): MNHNS, SASEGT. CDR3 in amino acids: CASSATGGNQPQHF. In DNA form, the CDR3 reads TGTGCCAGCAGTGCAACAGGGGGAAATCAGCCCCAGCATTTT.

V is TRBV30 and J is TRBJ1-5, with 9 bases aligning to TRBD1. Germline trimming cut 1 base from V and 6 bases from J; bases unmatched to any gene: 22. The CDR3 is 20 residues long. Germline V lookup: CDR1 GTSNPN, CDR2 SVGIG (reference sequence). The CDR3 spells CAWSALPSLQGARLGQPQHF. The CDR3 DNA sequence: TGTGCCTGGAGTGCCCTTCCCTCCTTACAGGGGGCGCGTTTAGGTCAGCCCCAGCATTTT. Filled out from reference TRBV30 and TRBJ1-5, the complete variable domain reads SQTIHQWPATLVQPVGSPLSLECTVEGTSNPNLYWYRQAAGRGLQLLFYSVGIGQISSEVPQNLSASRPQDRQFILSSKKLLLSDSGFYLCAWSALPSLQGARLGQPQHFGDGTRLSIL.

The chain couples TRBV5-4 to TRBJ1-2; D might be TRBD1 (6 bases). V was pared by 4 bases and J by 0 bases, with 10 bases between. Germline lookup yields CDR1 SGHNT and CDR2 YYREEE (reference sequence). This CDR3 spans 14 amino acids. CDR3 in amino acids: CASSLDSTNYGYTF. For the CDR3, the DNA is TGTGCCAGCAGCCTGGACAGCACTAACTATGGCTACACCTTC.